Shown below are 3 T cell receptor beta chains from a single sample sequenced in a study of Ad26.COV2.S vaccination and SARS-CoV-2 variants. The repertoire was sequenced with immunoSEQ multiplex PCR; TCRdb's copy has only in-frame clones and lacks some. The table includes approximately 480,000 clones, 87% detected once. Treatment specified: roughly 18 received Ad26.COV2.S at low or high dose, single or two shots; about five received placebo; per-sample allocation not given. It was on day 63 after the first vaccine or placebo injection that samples were taken. The sequenced sample was peripheral blood, obtained in a trial of Ad26.COV2.S vaccine versus placebo. These receptors all come from a person aged 18-65 years who received the Ad26.COV2.S COVID-19 vaccine or a placebo.

The chain uses TRBV13 and TRBJ2-2; no definite D call. CDR1 is PRHDT and CDR2 is FYEKMQ in the germline V gene (reference sequence). The ends were cut back, 3 bases at V and 5 bases at J, with 13 bases in the middle. The CDR3 consists of 15 residues. CDR3 DNA: TGTGCCAGCAGCTTGGAGTATCCGAGTACCGGGGAGCTGTTTTTT. This translates into CASSLEYPSTGELFF.

The gene calls are TRBV6-6 and TRBJ2-2; 11 nucleotides match TRBD2. Germline V gene sequence: CDR1 MNHNY, CDR2 SVGAGI (reference sequence). With V trimmed by 6 bases and J by 5 bases, 8 bases remained unmatched. CDR3 length: 16 amino acids. CDR3 loop: CASSALAGADTGELFF. The CDR3 DNA sequence: TGTGCCAGCAGCGCACTAGCGGGAGCGGATACCGGGGAGCTGTTTTTT.

The chain uses TRBV29-1 and TRBJ1-1; no clear D. Trimming left V 5 bases short and J 3 bases short, with 4 bases between. Per the germline V gene, CDR1 is SQVTM and CDR2 is ANQGSEA. The CDR3 runs to 10 residues. The CDR3 DNA is TGCAGCGTTTCGGACACTGAAGCTTTCTTT. Protein: CSVSDTEAFF.